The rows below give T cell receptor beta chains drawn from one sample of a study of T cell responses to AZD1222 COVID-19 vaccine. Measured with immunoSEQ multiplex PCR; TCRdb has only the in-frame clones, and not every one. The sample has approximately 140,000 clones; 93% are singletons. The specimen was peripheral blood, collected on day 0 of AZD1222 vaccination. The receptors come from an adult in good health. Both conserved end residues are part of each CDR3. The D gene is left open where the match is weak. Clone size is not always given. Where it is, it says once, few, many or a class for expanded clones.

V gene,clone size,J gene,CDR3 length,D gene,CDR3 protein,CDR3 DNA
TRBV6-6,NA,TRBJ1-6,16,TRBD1,CASSQGQGARNSPLHF,TGTGCCAGCAGTCAAGGACAGGGGGCGCGGAATTCACCCCTCCACTTT
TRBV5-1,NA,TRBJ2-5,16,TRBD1,CASSLGDRVVGETQYF,TGCGCCAGCAGCCTGGGGGACAGGGTAGTTGGGGAGACCCAGTACTTC
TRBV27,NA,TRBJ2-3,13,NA,CASSPLQRDTQYF,TGTGCCAGCAGTCCCCTGCAAAGGGATACGCAGTATTTT
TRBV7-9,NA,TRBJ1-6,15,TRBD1,CASSPRDRLNSPLHF,TGTGCCAGCAGCCCTCGGGACAGATTAAATTCACCCCTCCACTTT
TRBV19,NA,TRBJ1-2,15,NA,CASTPHRGNYYGYTF,TGTGCCAGTACCCCTCATAGGGGGAACTACTATGGCTACACCTTC
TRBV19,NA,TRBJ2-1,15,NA,CASSIGRVSYNEQFF,TGTGCCAGTAGTATCGGCAGGGTCTCCTACAATGAGCAGTTCTTC
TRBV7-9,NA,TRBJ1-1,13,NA,CASSLRSNTEAFF,TGTGCCAGCAGCTTGCGGTCAAACACTGAAGCTTTCTTT
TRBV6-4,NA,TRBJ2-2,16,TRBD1,CASSVGQGSGTGELFF,TGTGCCAGCAGTGTAGGACAGGGGAGCGGCACCGGGGAGCTGTTTTTT
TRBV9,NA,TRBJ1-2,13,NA,CASSALTGSGYTF,TGTGCCAGCAGCGCTTTAACAGGGTCTGGCTACACCTTC
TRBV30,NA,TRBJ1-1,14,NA,CAWSTGLPNTEAFF,TGTGCCTGGAGTACGGGGCTCCCCAACACTGAAGCTTTCTTT
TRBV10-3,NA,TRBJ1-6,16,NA,CAISEKYTAENSPLHF,TGTGCCATCAGTGAGAAATACACAGCGGAAAATTCACCCCTCCACTTT
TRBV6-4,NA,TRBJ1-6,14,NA,CASSGGGVGSPLHF,TGTGCCAGCAGTGGAGGGGGAGTTGGTTCACCCCTCCACTTT
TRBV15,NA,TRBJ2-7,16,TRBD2,CATSSQTSGGLYEQYF,TGTGCCACCAGCAGCCAGACTAGCGGCGGTTTGTACGAGCAGTACTTC
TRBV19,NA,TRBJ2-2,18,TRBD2,CASSSRTSGRADTGELFF,TGTGCCAGTAGTTCCCGGACTAGCGGGAGGGCAGACACCGGGGAGCTGTTTTTT
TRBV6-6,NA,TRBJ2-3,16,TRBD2,CASSYSLAGGPNTQYF,TGTGCCAGCAGTTACTCGTTAGCGGGGGGGCCCAATACGCAGTATTTT
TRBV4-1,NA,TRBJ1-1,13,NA,CASSRGMNTEAFF,TGCGCCAGCAGCAGGGGAATGAACACTGAAGCTTTCTTT
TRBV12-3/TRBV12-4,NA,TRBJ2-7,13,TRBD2,CASSAGGSYEQYF,TGTGCCAGCAGTGCGGGGGGGTCCTACGAGCAGTACTTC
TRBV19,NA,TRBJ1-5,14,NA,CATWEGVGGQPQHF,TGTGCCACCTGGGAAGGGGTGGGAGGTCAGCCCCAGCATTTT
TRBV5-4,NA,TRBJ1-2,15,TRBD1,CASSFAQGSGYGYTF,TGTGCCAGCAGCTTCGCACAGGGGTCTGGGTATGGCTACACCTTC
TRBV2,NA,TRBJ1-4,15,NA,CASSEDIPFGEKLFF,TGTGCCAGCAGTGAGGATATACCTTTTGGGGAAAAACTGTTTTTT
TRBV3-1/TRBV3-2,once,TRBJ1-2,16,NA,CASSPSPDRNGGGYTF,TGTGCCAGCAGCCCCTCCCCAGACCGAAACGGAGGTGGCTACACCTTC
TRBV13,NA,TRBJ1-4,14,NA,CASSLGQGDEKLFF,TGTGCCAGCAGCTTAGGACAGGGAGATGAAAAACTGTTTTTT
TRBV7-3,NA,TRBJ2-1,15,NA,CASSYSGAVRNEQFF,TGTGCCAGCAGCTATTCCGGGGCCGTGAGGAATGAGCAGTTCTTC
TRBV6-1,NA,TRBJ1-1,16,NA,CASSEALGTMNTEAFF,TGTGCCAGCAGTGAAGCCCTAGGCACGATGAACACTGAAGCTTTCTTT
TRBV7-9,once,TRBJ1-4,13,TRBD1,CASSLIEGTGETF,TGTGCCAGCAGCTTGATAGAGGGGACAGGGGAGACTTTT
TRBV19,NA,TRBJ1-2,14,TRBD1,CASSIGTVGYGYTF,TGTGCCAGTAGTATTGGGACAGTTGGCTATGGCTACACCTTC
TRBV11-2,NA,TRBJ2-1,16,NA,CASSLVSTDTYNEQFF,TGTGCCAGCAGCTTAGTCTCAACCGACACCTACAATGAGCAGTTCTTC
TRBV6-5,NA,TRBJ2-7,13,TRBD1,CASSPTGIHEQYF,TGTGCCAGCAGTCCGACAGGGATCCACGAGCAGTACTTC
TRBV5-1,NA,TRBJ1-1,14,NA,CASSLSRGNTEAFF,TGCGCCAGCAGCTTATCCAGGGGCAACACTGAAGCTTTCTTT
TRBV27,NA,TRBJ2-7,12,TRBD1,CASSFGQGEQYF,TGTGCCAGCAGTTTCGGACAGGGCGAGCAGTACTTC
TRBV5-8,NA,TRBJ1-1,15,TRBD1,CASSIGTGVDTEAFF,TGTGCCAGCAGCATCGGGACAGGGGTCGACACTGAAGCTTTCTTT
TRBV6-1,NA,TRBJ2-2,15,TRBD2,CASSEGGSRSGELFF,TGTGCCAGCAGTGAGGGGGGGAGTAGGTCCGGGGAGCTGTTTTTT
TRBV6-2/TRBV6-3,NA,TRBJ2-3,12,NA,CASSYSGHTQYF,TGTGCCAGCAGTTACAGCGGGCATACGCAGTATTTT
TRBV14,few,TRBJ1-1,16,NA,CASSPRMGPENTEAFF,TGTGCCAGCAGTCCTAGGATGGGGCCGGAGAACACTGAAGCTTTCTTT
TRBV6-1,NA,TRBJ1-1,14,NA,CASSEWHLDTEAFF,TGTGCCAGCAGTGAGTGGCACCTCGACACTGAAGCTTTCTTT
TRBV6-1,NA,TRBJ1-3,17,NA,CASSDSIRGFSGNTIYF,TGTGCCAGCAGTGATTCGATTCGGGGGTTCTCTGGAAACACCATATATTTT
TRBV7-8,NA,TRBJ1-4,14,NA,CASSYMVANEKLFF,TGTGCCAGCAGCTACATGGTGGCTAATGAAAAACTGTTTTTT
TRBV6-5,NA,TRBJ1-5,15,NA,CASAGGVGVGRPQHF,TGTGCCAGCGCCGGGGGGGTGGGGGTGGGCAGACCCCAGCATTTT
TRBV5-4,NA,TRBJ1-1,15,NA,CASSATLLMNTEAFF,TGTGCCAGCAGCGCAACGCTACTTATGAACACTGAAGCTTTCTTT
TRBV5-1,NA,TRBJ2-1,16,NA,CASSLGDSTRYNEQFF,TGCGCCAGCAGCTTGGGGGACTCAACGCGGTACAATGAGCAGTTCTTC
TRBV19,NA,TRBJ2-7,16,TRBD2,CASSRGASGSVYEQYF,TGTGCCAGTAGTCGAGGCGCTAGCGGGAGCGTGTACGAGCAGTACTTC
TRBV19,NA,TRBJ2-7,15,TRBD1,CASSTTGGAVYEQYF,TGTGCCAGTAGCACAACAGGGGGCGCAGTCTACGAGCAGTACTTC
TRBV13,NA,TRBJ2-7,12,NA,CASSLGRNEQYF,TGTGCCAGCAGCTTAGGCCGTAACGAGCAGTACTTC
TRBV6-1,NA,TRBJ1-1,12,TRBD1,CASSEVDRAAFF,TGTGCCAGCAGTGAAGTGGACAGGGCAGCTTTCTTT
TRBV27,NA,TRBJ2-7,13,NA,CASRPRWVDWQYF,TGTGCCAGCAGGCCAAGATGGGTTGATTGGCAGTACTTC
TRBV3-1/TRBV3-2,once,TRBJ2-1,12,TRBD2,CASSQGGGPRVF,TGTGCCAGCAGCCAAGGCGGGGGGCCCAGGGTCTTC
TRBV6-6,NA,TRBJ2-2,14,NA,CASSYRGWGGELFF,TGTGCCAGCAGTTACAGGGGGTGGGGCGGGGAGCTGTTTTTT
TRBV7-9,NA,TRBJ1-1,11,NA,CATGGYTEAFF,TGTGCCACTGGGGGGTACACTGAAGCTTTCTTT
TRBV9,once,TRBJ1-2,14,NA,CASRGGLDQGGYTF,TGTGCCAGCAGGGGAGGCTTAGATCAGGGCGGCTACACCTTC
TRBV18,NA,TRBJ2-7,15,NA,CASSKAGTDFYEQYF,TGTGCCAGCTCAAAAGCCGGGACGGATTTCTACGAGCAGTACTTC